This T cell receptor (beta chain) emerged from a study of blood T cells in healthy people across ages. Study-wide results and limits: Naive T cell percentage showed a strong correlation with the diversity of TCR beta. One million T cells yielded diversity estimates that were considered underestimates.

This clonotype was counted once. As yet, its antigen is unknown. CDR1 is MNHEY and CDR2 is SMNVEV in the germline V gene (reference sequence). This CDR3 is built from 17 residues. V was cut by 2 bases and J by 1 base, with 15 bases left in between. Then a second PCR, running about 7 to 11 cycles, was carried out with a sample-barcoded 5' primer and a J-beta primer mix. Each CDR3 protein is one row after TCRdb ran MiXCR on the 5' RACE reads. The table has about 1.8 million distinct CDR3 sequences, approximately 50% seen once. This chain connects TRBV27 to TRBJ2-1; D is perhaps TRBD2 (5 bases). Input material: blood. The TCR was taken from a woman in her thirties or forties in good health. The DNA of the CDR3 is TGTGCCAGCAGTTTAAACTCCCCGGGGTGGTCCTACAATGAGCAGTTCTTC. Translation: CASSLNSPGWSYNEQFF.